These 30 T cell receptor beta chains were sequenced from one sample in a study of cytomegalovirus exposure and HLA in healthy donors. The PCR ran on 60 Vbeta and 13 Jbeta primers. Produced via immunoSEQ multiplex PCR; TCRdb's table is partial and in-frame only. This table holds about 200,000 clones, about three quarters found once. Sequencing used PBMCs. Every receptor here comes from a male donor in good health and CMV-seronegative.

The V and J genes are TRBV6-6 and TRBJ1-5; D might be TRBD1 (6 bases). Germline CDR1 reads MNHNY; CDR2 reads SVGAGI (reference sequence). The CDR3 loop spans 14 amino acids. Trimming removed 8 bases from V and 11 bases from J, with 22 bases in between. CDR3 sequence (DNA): TGTGCCAGCGGCGAACCAGGGGCCGCTTTGGCCCAGCATTTT. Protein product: CASGEPGAALAQHF.

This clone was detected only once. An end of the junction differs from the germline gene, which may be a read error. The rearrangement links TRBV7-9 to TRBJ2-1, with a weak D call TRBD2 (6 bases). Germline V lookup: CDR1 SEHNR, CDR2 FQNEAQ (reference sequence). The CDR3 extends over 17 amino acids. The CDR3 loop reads CSSSPRLVPLTHNEQFF. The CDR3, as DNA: TGTTCCAGCAGCCCACGACTAGTCCCTCTCACGCACAATGAGCAGTTCTTC.

This CDR3 reads CASSFTGVDSPLHF. In DNA, the CDR3 is TGTGCCAGCAGTTTCACAGGGGTAGATTCACCCCTCCACTTT. The chain couples TRBV6-5 to TRBJ1-6; 7 bases map to TRBD1. This CDR3 region has 14 residues. Trimming cost V 4 bases and J 8 bases; bases outside gene matches: 5. The germline V gene has CDR1 MNHEY and CDR2 SVGAGI.

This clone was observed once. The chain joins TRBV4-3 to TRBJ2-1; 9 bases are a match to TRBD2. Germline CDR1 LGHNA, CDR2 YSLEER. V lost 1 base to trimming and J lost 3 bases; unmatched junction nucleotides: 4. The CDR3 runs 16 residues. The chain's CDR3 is CASSQGSSGDYNEQFF. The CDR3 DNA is TGCGCCAGCAGCCAAGGGTCTAGCGGGGACTACAATGAGCAGTTCTTC.

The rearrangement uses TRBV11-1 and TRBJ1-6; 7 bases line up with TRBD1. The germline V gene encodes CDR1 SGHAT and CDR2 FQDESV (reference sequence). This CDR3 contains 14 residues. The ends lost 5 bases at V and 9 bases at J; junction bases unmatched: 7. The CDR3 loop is CASSRRQGGSPLHF. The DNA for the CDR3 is TGTGCCAGCAGCCGAAGACAGGGTGGTTCACCCCTCCACTTT.

The CDR3 sequence: CASSSGLADQETQYF. CDR3 DNA: TGTGCCAGCAGCTCAGGACTAGCGGACCAAGAGACCCAGTACTTC. V and J are TRBV11-1 and TRBJ2-5; the match to TRBD2 covers 10 bases. The CDR3 contains 15 residues. Germline assignment: CDR1 SGHAT and CDR2 FQDESV (reference sequence). V lost 4 bases and J lost 0; bases outside the gene matches: 2.

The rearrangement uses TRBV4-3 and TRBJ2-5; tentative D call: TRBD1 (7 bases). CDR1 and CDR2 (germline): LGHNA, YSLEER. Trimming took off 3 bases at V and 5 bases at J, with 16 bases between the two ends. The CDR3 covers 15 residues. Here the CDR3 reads CASSHSSGGFETQYF. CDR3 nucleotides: TGCGCCAGCAGCCACTCCTCAGGGGGGTTTGAGACCCAGTACTTC.

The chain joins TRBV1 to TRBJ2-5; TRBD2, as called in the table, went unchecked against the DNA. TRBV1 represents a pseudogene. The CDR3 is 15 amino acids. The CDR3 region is CTSSQPSGRDETQYF. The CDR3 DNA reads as TGCACCAGCAGCCAGCCTAGCGGGAGGGATGAGACCCAGTACTTC.

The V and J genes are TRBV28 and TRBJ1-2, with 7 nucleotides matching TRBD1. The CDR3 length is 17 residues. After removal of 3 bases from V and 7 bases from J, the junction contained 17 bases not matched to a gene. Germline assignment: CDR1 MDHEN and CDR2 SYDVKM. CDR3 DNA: TGTGCCAGCAGTTTGCGTTACCCCGGGGGGGACAGAGGTGGCTACACCTTC. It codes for CASSLRYPGGDRGGYTF.

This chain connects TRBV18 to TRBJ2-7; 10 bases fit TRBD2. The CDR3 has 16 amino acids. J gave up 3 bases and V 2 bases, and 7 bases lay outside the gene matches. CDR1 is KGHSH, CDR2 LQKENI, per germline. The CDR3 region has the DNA TGTGCCAGCTCACCATGGCTGGCTAGCGGGAGCTACGAGCAGTACTTC. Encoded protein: CASSPWLASGSYEQYF.

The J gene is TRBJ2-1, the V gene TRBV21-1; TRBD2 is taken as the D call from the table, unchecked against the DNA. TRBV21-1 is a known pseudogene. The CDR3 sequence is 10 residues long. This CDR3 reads CANRSGSNFF. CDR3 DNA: TGTGCCAACCGTAGCGGGTCGAATTTCTTC.

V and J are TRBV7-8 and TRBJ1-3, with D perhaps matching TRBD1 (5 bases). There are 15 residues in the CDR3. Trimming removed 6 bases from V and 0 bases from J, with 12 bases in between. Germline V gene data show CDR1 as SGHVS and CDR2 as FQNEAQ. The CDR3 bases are TGTGCCAGCAGTCTGGGACTCAACTCTGGAAACACCATATATTTT. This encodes CASSLGLNSGNTIYF. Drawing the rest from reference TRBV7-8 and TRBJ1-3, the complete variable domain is GAGVSQSPRYKVAKRGQDVALRCDPISGHVSLFWYQQALGQGPEFLTYFQNEAQLDKSGLPSDRFFAERPEGSVSTLKIQRTQQEDSAVYLCASSLGLNSGNTIYFGEGSWLTVV.

In DNA, the CDR3 is TGTGCCAGCAGCTTGGGGGTGGGAGCGGGAGGGCCAGATACGCAGTATTTT. It encodes CASSLGVGAGGPDTQYF. The chain couples TRBV5-4 to TRBJ2-3; 10 bases are a match to TRBD2. CDR1 is SGHNT, CDR2 YYREEE, per germline (reference sequence). The CDR3 has 17 amino acids. V was pared by 0 bases and J by 4 bases, with 8 bases of the junction left unmatched.

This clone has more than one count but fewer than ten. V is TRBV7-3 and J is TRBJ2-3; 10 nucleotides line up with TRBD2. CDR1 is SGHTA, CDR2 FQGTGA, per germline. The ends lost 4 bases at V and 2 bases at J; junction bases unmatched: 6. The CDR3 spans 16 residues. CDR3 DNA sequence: TGTGCCAGCAGCTCACAGACTAGCGGGCTCACAGATACGCAGTATTTT. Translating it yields CASSSQTSGLTDTQYF. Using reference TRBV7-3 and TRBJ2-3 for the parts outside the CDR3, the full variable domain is GAGVSQTPSNKVTEKGKYVELRCDPISGHTALYWYRQSLGQGPEFLIYFQGTGAADDSGLPNDRFFAVRPEGSVSTLKIQRTERGDSAVYLCASSSQTSGLTDTQYFGPGTRLTVL.

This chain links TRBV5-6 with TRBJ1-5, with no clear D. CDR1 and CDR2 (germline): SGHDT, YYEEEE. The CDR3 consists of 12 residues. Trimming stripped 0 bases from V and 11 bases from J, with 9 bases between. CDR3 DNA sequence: TGTGCCAGCAGCTTGGGTGGCATGGCCCAGCATTTT. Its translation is CASSLGGMAQHF. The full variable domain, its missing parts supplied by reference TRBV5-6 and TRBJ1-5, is DAGVTQSPTHLIKTRGQQVTLRCSPKSGHDTVSWYQQALGQGPQFIFQYYEEEERQRGNFPDRFSGHQFPNYSSELNVNALLLGDSALYLCASSLGGMAQHFGDGTRLSIL.

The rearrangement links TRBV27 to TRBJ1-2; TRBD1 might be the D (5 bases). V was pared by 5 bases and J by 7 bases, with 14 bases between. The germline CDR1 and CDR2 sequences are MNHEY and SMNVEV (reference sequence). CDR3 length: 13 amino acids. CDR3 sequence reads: CASSGGLPCGYTF. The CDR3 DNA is TGTGCCAGCAGTGGGGGACTGCCCTGTGGCTACACCTTC.

CDR3 sequence: CASSQEAASGRARFF. DNA of the CDR3: TGTGCCAGCAGCCAAGAAGCAGCGAGCGGGCGGGCCAGGTTCTTC. The J gene is TRBJ2-1, the V gene TRBV14; tentatively, D is TRBD2 (6 bases). V was trimmed by 0 bases and J by 15 bases, leaving 21 bases between them. The CDR3 runs to 15 residues. In germline, CDR1 is SGHDN, CDR2 FVKESK.

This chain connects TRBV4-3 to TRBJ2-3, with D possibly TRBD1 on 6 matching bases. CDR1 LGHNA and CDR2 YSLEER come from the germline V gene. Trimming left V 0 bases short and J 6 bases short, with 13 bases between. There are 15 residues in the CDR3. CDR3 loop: CASSQDSGGRDTQYF. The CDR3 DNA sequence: TGCGCCAGCAGCCAAGATTCTGGGGGCAGGGATACGCAGTATTTT.

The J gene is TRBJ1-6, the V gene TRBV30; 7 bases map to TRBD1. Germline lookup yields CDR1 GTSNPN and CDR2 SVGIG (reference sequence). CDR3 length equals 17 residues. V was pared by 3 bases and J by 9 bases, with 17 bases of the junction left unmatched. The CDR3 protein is CAWRAPPTGLNFSPLHF. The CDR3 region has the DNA TGTGCCTGGAGAGCCCCTCCGACAGGGTTGAATTTTTCACCCCTCCACTTT. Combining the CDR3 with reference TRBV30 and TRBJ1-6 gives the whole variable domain SQTIHQWPATLVQPVGSPLSLECTVEGTSNPNLYWYRQAAGRGLQLLFYSVGIGQISSEVPQNLSASRPQDRQFILSSKKLLLSDSGFYLCAWRAPPTGLNFSPLHFGNGTRLTVT.

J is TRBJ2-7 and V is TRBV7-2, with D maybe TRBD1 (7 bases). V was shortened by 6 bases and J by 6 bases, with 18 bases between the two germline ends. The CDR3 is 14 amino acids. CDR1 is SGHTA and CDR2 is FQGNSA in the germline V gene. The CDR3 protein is CASRTAGGTGEQYF. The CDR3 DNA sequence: TGTGCCAGCAGAACGGCAGGGGGGACGGGCGAGCAGTACTTC.

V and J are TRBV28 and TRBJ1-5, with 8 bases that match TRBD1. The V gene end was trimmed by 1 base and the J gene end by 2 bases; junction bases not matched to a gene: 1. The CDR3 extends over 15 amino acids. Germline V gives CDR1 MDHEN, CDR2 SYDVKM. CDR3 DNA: TGTGCCAGCAGTTTATCGGGACAGGGCAATCAGCCCCAGCATTTT. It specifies CASSLSGQGNQPQHF.

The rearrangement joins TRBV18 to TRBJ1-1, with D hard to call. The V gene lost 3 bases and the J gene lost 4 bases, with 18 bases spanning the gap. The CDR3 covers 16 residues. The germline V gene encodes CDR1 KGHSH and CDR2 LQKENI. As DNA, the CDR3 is TGTGCCAGCTCACCCCAGGAGGTAGGCCGGGGCACTGAAGCTTTCTTT. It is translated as CASSPQEVGRGTEAFF.

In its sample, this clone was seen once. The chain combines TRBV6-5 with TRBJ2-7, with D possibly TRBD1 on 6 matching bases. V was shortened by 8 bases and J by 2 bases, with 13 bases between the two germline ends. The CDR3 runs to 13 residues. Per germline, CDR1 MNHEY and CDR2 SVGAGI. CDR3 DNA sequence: TGTGCCAGCCTCCGCCAGGGGACCTACGAGCAGTACTTC. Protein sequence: CASLRQGTYEQYF.

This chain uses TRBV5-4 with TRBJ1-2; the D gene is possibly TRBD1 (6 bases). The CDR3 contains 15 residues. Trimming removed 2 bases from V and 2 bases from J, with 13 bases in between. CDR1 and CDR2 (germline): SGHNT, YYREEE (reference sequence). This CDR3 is CASSFWRQENYGYTF. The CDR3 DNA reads TGTGCCAGCAGCTTTTGGAGACAGGAAAACTATGGCTACACCTTC. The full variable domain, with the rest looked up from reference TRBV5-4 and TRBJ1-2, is ETGVTQSPTHLIKTRGQQVTLRCSSQSGHNTVSWYQQALGQGPQFIFQYYREEENGRGNFPPRFSGLQFPNYSSELNVNALELDDSALYLCASSFWRQENYGYTFGSGTRLTVV.

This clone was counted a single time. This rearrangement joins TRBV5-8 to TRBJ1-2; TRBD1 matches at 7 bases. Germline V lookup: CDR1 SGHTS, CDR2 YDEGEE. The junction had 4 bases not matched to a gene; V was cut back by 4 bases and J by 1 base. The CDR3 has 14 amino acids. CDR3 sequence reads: CASSRGDSNYGYTF. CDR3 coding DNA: TGTGCCAGCAGCCGCGGGGACAGTAACTATGGCTACACCTTC.

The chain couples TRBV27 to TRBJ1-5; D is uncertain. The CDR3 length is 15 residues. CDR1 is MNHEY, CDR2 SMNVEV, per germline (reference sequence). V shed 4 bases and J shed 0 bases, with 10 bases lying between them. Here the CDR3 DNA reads TGTGCCAGCAGTTCAGGCCGATATAGCAATCAGCCCCAGCATTTT. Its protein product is CASSSGRYSNQPQHF.

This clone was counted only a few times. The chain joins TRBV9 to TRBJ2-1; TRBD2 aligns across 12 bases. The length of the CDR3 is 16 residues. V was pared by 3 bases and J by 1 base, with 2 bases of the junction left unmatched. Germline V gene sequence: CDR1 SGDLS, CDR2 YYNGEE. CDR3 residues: CASSGTSGISYNEQFF. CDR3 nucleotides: TGTGCCAGCAGCGGGACTAGCGGGATTTCCTACAATGAGCAGTTCTTC.

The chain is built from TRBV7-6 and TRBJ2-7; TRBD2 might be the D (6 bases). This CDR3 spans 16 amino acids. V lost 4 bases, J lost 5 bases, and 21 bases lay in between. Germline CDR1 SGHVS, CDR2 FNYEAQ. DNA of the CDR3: TGTGCCAGCAGCTCCAGGCCCCTCGGGGGTAGGGACGAGCAGTACTTC. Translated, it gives CASSSRPLGGRDEQYF.

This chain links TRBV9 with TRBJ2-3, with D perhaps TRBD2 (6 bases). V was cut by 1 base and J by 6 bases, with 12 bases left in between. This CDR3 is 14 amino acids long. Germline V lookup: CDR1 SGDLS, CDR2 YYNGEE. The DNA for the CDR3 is TGTGCCAGCAGCGTACTACTAGCAGGGGATACGCAGTATTTT. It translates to CASSVLLAGDTQYF.

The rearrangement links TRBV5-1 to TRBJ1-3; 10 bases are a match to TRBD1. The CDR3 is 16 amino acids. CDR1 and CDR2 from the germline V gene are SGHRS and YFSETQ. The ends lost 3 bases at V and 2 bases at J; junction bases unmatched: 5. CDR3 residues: CASSSGQGLTGNTIYF. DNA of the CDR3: TGCGCCAGCAGCTCGGGACAGGGGTTAACTGGAAACACCATATATTTT. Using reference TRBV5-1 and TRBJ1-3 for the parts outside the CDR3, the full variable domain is KAGVTQTPRYLIKTRGQQVTLSCSPISGHRSVSWYQQTPGQGLQFLFEYFSETQRNKGNFPGRFSGRQFSNSRSEMNVSTLELGDSALYLCASSSGQGLTGNTIYFGEGSWLTVV.